This T cell receptor beta chain is drawn from a study of control samples from healthy donors and cancer patients. This CDR3 spans 14 amino acids. In germline, CDR1 is MDHEN, CDR2 SYDVKM. Trimming removed 6 bases at V and 4 bases at J, with 13 bases between. TCRdb's table, derived via immunoSEQ multiplex PCR, lists solely in-frame clones and lacks some. Among 130,000 to 150,000 clones listed, about 90% were seen once. Sequenced input: blood. The sequence was collected from a man aged 25 to 45 in good health. The chain employs TRBV28 and TRBJ1-3; no clear D gene. The CDR3 here is CASSPRVSGNTIYF. The CDR3 nucleotides read TGTGCCAGCAGCCCACGGGTTTCAGGAAACACCATATATTTT.